The 2 T cell receptor beta chains reported below all come from one sample, sequenced in a study of response to subunit inactivated influenza vaccine. A single record per CDR3 protein comes from TCRdb applying MiXCR to the RT-PCR reads. The profile shows around 520,000 distinct CDR3 sequences, 12% of them singletons. This material consisted of PBMCs from blood, taken on the day of vaccination. The receptors derive from a man aged 50 to 60 who received an inactivated influenza vaccine.

This clonotype was counted only a few times. The V and J genes are TRBV15 and TRBJ1-1; 8 bases map to TRBD1. CDR1 and CDR2 (germline): LNHNV, YYDKDF (reference sequence). This CDR3 comprises 16 residues. Trimming cost V 3 bases and J 4 bases; bases outside gene matches: 10. DNA of the CDR3: TGTGCCACCAGCAGCTCGACAGGGGAGTTTGGCACTGAAGCTTTCTTT. Translated: CATSSSTGEFGTEAFF.

This clonotype has ten or more counts. The rearrangement uses TRBV12-3 or TRBV12-4 and TRBJ2-1; the D gene could be TRBD1 or TRBD2 (5 bases each). V was trimmed by 6 bases and J by 0 bases, leaving 27 bases between them. The CDR3 runs 20 residues. Written as DNA, the CDR3 is TGTGCCAGCAGCCACCCCGGCAAGGGACCGGTCGAAAGCTCCTACAATGAGCAGTTCTTC. Translating gives CASSHPGKGPVESSYNEQFF.